The sequence of this TCR beta chain was determined in a study of blood T cell repertoires in COVID-19 (TCRdb year 2020). A note on the overall study: The collaborator samples originated in the United States, Italy and Spain and spanned the acute and convalescent phases of COVID-19. The prospective study material was composed of cDNA or gDNA derived from T cells, B-cell-depleted T cells, or PBMCs. The dataset comprised deeply sampled blood TCRbeta repertoires from subjects exposed to, actively infected with, or recovered from COVID-19. The repertoires were made available in a free public database intended to serve as a resource for research on the immune response to SARS-CoV-2. The samples were drawn from the first 160 participants of the ongoing ImmuneRACE study and from about 1,200 subjects provided by 6 global collaborators. A de-identified subject ID, COVID-19 status, age in years and sex were almost always included in the sample metadata. Where available, HLA class I and class II types were taken from metadata supplied by the sample provider and were not determined by assay-based typing. Results and caveats for the whole study, not just this receptor: How much clinical and demographic metadata was included differed by source and by participant, and the metadata was provided uncurated.

The immunoSEQ Assay, a bias-controlled multiplex PCR, was used to amplify TCRbeta CDR3 regions from genomic DNA. From the authors' description of their analysis: Within the assay, amplification of reference gene primers was used to estimate how many nucleated cells each sample contained. To quantify the absolute abundance of each unique TCRbeta CDR3 rearrangement, sequence reads were collapsed and filtered. For each sample, productive Simpson clonality was calculated by taking the square root of Simpson's diversity index across productive rearrangements. TCRdb carries this immuneACCESS record with in-frame sequences only. Its versions omit some clonotypes, under half of them owing to an unresolved V gene in the studies checked, with the rest unexplained. The D gene and trimming were derived from the DNA, and the V and J assignments and clone size from that table. Within this sample are 150,000 to 200,000 clones, with around 86% of them counted one time only. Around 6.1% of the sample rests with the top ten.

Each collaborating institution followed its own protocols to collect whole blood in K2EDTA tubes. For TCRbeta analysis, collaborator samples were shipped as frozen whole blood, as isolated PBMCs, or as DNA extracted from either sample type. The CDR1 and CDR2 encoded by the germline V gene (reference sequence) are WNHNN and SYGVQD. Spanning cysteine to phenylalanine, the CDR3 consists of 16 amino acids. Only the CDR3 region is kept as DNA, spanning 48 bases read in frame from base 1. Compared with germline, V lacks 6 bases and J lacks 6 bases; bases without a gene match: 10. On this clone: Its antigen is currently not known. Base qualities are not recorded, but no much larger clone differs from it by a single base.

The sample comprised peripheral blood. This sequence uses TRBV10-1 and TRBJ2-1; 11 bases in the junction line up with TRBD2. This clonotype was obtained from a woman aged 40 to 50 with acute or convalescent COVID-19. The CDR3: CASSKTSGKVVNEQFF. The DNA reads as follows: TGCGCCAGCAGCAAGACTAGCGGGAAGGTCGTCAATGAGCAGTTCTTC.